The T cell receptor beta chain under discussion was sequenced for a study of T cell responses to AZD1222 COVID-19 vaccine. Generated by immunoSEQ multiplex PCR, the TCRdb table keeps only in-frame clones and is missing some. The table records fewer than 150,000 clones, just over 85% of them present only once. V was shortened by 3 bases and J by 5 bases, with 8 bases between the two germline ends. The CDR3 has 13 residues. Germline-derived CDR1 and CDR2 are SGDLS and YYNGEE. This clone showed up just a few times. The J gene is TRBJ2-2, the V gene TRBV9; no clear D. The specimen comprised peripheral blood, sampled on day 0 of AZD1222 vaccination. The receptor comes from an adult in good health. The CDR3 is CASSGRITGELFF. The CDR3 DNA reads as TGTGCCAGCAGCGGTCGGATTACCGGGGAGCTGTTTTTT.